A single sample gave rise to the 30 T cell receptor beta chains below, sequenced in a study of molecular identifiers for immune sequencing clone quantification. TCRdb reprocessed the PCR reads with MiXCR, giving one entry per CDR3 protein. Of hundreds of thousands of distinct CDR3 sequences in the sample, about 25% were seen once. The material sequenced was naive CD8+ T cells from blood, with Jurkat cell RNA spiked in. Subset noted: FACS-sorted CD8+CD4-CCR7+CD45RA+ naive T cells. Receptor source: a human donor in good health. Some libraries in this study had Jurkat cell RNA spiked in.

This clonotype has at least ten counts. In DNA, the CDR3 is TGTGCCAGCAGTAACAACTACTACACTGAAGCTTTCTTT. It translates to CASSNNYYTEAFF. This chain links TRBV27 with TRBJ1-1; no definite D call. V lost 5 bases to trimming and J lost 3 bases, with 10 bases between them. This CDR3 is 13 amino acids long. The germline CDR1 and CDR2 sequences are MNHEY and SMNVEV (reference sequence).

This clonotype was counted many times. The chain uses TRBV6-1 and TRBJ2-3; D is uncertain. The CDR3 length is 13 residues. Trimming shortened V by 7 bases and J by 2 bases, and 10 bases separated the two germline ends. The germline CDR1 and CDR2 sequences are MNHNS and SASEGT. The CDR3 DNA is TGTGCCAGCATTTTCCAGAACACAGATACGCAGTATTTT. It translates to CASIFQNTDTQYF.

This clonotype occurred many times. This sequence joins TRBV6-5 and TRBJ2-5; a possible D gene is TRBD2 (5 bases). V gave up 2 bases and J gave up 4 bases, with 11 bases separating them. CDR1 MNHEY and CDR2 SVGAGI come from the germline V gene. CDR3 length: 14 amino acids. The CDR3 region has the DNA TGTGCCAGCAGTTACGAGGGCCGGGGAGAGACCCAGTACTTC. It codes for CASSYEGRGETQYF.

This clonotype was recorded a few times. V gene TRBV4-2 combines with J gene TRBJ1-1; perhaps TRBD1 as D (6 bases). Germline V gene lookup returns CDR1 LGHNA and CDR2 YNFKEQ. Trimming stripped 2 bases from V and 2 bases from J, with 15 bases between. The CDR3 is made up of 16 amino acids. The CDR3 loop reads CASSQTRDKFNTEAFF. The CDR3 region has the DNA TGTGCCAGCAGCCAAACCCGGGACAAGTTTAACACTGAAGCTTTCTTT.

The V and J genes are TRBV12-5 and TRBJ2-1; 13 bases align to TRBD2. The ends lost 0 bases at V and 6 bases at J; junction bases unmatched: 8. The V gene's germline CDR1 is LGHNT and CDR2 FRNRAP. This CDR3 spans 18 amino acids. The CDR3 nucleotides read TGTGCTAGTGGTTTGGTTATCAAACTAGCGGGAGGGGGCAATGAGCAGTTCTTC. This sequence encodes CASGLVIKLAGGGNEQFF.

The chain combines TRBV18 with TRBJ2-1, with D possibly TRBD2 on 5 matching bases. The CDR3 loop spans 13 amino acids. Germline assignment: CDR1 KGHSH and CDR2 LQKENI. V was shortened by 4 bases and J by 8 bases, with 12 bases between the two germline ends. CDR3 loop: CASSQSGVDEQFF. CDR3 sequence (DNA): TGTGCCAGCTCACAGTCCGGGGTTGATGAGCAGTTCTTC.

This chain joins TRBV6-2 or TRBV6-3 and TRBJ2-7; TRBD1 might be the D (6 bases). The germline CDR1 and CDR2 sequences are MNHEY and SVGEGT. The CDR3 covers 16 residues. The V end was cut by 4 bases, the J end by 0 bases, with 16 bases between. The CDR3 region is CASSSLRQAHSYEQYF. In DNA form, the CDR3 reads TGTGCCAGCAGTTCCCTCAGACAGGCGCACTCCTACGAGCAGTACTTC.

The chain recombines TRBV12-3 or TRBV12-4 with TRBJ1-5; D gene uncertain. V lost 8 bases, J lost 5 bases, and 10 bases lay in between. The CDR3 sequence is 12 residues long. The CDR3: CASGNLDQPQHF. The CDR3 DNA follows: TGTGCCAGCGGCAATTTAGATCAGCCCCAGCATTTT.

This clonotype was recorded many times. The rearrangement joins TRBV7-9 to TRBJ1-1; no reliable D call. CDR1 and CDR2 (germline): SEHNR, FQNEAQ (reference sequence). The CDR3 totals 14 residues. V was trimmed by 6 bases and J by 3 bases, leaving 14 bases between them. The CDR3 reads CASRDDMGDTEAFF. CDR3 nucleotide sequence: TGTGCCAGCAGGGATGATATGGGTGACACTGAAGCTTTCTTT.

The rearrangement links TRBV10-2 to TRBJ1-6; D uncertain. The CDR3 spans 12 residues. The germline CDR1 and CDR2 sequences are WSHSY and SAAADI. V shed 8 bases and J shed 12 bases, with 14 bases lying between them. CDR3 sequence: CASGTGVQPLHF. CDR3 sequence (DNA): TGCGCCAGCGGTACCGGGGTACAACCCCTCCACTTT.

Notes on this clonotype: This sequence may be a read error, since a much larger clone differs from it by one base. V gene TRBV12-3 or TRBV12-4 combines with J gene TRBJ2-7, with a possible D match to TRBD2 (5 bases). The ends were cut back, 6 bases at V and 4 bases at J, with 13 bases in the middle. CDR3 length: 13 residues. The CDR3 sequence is CASRPGSLYEQYF. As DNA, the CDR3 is TGTGCCAGCAGACCGGGATCACTTTACGAGCAGTACTTC.

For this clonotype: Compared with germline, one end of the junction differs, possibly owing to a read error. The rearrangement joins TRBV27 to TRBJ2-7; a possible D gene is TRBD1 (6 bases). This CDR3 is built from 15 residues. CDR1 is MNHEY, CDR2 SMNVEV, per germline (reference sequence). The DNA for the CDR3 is TGTGCCAGCAAACCCGGACAGACAAGGACCTACGAGCAGTGCTTC. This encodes CASKPGQTRTYEQCF.

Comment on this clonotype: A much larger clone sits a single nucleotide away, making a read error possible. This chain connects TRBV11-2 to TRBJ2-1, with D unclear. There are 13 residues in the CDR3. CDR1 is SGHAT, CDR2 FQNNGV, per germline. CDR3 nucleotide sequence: TGTGCCAGCAGCTTAGCTCACTTGAATGAGCAGTCCTTC. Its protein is CASSLAHLNEQSF. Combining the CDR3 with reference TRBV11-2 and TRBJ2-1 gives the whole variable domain EAGVAQSPRYKIIEKRQSVAFWCNPISGHATLYWYQQILGQGPKLLIQFQNNGVVDDSQLPKDRFSAERLKGVDSTLKIQPAKLEDSAVYLCASSLAHLNEQSFGPGTRLTVL.

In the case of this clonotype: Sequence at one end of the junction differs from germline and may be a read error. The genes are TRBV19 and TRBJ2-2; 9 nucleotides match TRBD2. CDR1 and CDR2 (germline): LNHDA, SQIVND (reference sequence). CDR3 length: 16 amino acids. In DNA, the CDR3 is TGTGCCAGTAGTATGGAGCGGGGGGAACTCACCGAGGAGCTGTTTTTT. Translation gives CASSMERGELTEELFF.

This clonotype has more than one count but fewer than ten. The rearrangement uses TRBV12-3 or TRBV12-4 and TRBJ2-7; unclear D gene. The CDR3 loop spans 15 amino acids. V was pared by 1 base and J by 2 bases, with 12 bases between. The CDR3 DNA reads TGTGCCAGCAGTTTAGGGATCGGCCCACCCTACGAGCAGTACTTC. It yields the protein CASSLGIGPPYEQYF.

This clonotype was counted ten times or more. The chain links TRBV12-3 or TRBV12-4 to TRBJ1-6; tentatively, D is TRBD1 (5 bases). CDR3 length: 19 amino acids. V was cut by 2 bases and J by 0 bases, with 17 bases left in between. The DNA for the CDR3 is TGTGCCAGCAGTTTACGTTTTTTGACAGAGAGCTCCTATAATTCACCCCTCCACTTT. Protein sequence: CASSLRFLTESSYNSPLHF.

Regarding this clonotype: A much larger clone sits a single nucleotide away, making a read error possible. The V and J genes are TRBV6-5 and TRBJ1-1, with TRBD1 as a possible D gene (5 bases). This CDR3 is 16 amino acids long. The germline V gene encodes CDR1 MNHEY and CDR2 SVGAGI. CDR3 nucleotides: TGTGCCAGCAGTTACTCGCCTCCAGGGAGCAACACTGAAGCTCTCTTT. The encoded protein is CASSYSPPGSNTEALF.

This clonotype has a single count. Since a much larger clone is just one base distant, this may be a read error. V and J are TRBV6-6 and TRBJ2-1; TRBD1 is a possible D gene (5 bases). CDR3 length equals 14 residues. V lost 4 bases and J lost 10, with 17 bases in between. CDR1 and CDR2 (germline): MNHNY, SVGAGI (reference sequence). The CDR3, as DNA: TGTGCCAGCAGTTTCCATCCAATAGGGGTAGAGCAGTTCTTC. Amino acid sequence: CASSFHPIGVEQFF.

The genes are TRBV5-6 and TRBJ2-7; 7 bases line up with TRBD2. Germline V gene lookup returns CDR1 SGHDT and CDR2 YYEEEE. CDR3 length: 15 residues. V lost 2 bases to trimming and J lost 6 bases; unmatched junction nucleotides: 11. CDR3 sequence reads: CASSFKAGSEREQYF. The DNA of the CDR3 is TGTGCCAGCAGCTTCAAAGCGGGAAGTGAGCGCGAGCAGTACTTC.

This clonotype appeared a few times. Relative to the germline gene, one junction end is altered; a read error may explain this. In DNA form, the CDR3 reads TGCGCCAGCAGCTTGTCAAGCGAAGGGACAGCTGCCTCAACTAATGAAAAACTGTCTTTT. Translating gives CASSLSSEGTAASTNEKLSF. The V gene is TRBV5-1, the J gene TRBJ1-4; 7 bases agree with TRBD1. Germline V gene data show CDR1 as SGHRS and CDR2 as YFSETQ. The CDR3 spans 20 residues.

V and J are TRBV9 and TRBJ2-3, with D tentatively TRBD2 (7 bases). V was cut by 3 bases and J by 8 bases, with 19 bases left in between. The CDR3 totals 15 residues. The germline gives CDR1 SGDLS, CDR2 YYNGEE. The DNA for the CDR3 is TGTGCCAGCAGCGCCCCTGCCGAGGGGGGGGGTACGCAGTATTTT. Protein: CASSAPAEGGGTQYF.

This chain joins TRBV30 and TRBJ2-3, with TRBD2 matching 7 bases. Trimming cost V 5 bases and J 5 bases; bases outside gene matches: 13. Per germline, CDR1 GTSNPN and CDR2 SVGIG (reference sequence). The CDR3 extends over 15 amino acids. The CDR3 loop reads CAWVPRSGKVDTQYF. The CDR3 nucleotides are TGTGCCTGGGTCCCCAGAAGCGGGAAAGTAGATACGCAGTATTTT. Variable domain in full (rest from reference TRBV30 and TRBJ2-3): SQTIHQWPATLVQPVGSPLSLECTVEGTSNPNLYWYRQAAGRGLQLLFYSVGIGQISSEVPQNLSASRPQDRQFILSSKKLLLSDSGFYLCAWVPRSGKVDTQYFGPGTRLTVL.

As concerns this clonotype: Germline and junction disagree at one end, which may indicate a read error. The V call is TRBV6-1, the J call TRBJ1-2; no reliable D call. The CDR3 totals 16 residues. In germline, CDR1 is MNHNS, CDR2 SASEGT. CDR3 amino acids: CASTEGPPSFVYGYTF. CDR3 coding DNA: TGTGCCAGCACTGAAGGACCCCCCTCGTTCGTCTATGGCTACACCTTC.

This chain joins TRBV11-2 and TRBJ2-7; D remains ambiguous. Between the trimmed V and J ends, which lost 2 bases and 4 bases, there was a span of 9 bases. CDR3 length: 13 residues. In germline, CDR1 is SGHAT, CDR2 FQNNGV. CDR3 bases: TGTGCCAGCAGCTTATCCGACACTTACGAGCAGTACTTC. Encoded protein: CASSLSDTYEQYF. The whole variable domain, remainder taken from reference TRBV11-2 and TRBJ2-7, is EAGVAQSPRYKIIEKRQSVAFWCNPISGHATLYWYQQILGQGPKLLIQFQNNGVVDDSQLPKDRFSAERLKGVDSTLKIQPAKLEDSAVYLCASSLSDTYEQYFGPGTRLTVT.

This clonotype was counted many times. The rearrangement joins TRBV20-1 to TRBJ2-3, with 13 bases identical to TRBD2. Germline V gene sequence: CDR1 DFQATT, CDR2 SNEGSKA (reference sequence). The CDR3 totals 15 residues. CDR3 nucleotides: TGCAGCCTCCCGGTGCGACTAGCGGGGGGTGATACGCAGTATTTT. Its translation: CSLPVRLAGGDTQYF.

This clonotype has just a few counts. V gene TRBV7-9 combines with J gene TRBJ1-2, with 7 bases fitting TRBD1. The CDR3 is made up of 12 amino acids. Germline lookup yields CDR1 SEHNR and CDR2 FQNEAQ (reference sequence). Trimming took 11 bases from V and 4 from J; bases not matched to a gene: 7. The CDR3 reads CAGTGEAYGYTF. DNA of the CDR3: TGTGCCGGTACAGGGGAGGCCTATGGCTACACCTTC.

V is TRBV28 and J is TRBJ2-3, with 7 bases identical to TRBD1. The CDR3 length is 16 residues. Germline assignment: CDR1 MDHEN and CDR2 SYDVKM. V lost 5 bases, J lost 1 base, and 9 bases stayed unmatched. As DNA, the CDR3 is TGTGCCAGCAGTCCCCAGCAAGGGGGCGGCACAGATACGCAGTATTTT. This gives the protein CASSPQQGGGTDTQYF. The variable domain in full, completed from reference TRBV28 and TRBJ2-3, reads DVKVTQSSRYLVKRTGEKVFLECVQDMDHENMFWYRQDPGLGLRLIYFSYDVKMKEKGDIPEGYSVSREKKERFSLILESASTNQTSMYLCASSPQQGGGTDTQYFGPGTRLTVL.

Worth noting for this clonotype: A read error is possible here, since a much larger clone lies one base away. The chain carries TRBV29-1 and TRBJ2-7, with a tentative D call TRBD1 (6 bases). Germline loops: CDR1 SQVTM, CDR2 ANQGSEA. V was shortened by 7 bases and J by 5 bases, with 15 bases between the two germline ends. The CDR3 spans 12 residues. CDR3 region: CSAQGTNHEQYF. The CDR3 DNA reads TGCAGCGCCCAGGGGACAAATCACGAGCAGTACTTC.

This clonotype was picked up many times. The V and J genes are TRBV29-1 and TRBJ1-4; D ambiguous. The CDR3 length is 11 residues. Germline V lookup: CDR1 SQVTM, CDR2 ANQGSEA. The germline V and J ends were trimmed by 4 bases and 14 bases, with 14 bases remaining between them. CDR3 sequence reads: CSVAAGNGLFF. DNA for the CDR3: TGCAGCGTTGCAGCGGGGAACGGTCTGTTTTTT.

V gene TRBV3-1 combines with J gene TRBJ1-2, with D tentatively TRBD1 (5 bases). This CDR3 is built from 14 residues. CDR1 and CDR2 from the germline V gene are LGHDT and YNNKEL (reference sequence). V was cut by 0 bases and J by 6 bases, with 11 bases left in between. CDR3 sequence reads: CASSQDGGSDGYTF. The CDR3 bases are TGTGCCAGCAGCCAAGATGGGGGATCGGATGGCTACACCTTC.